The 28 T cell receptor beta chains listed next were all sequenced from one sample in a study of blood T cell repertoires in COVID-19. The assay was immunoSEQ multiplex PCR, and TCRdb's table has in-frame clones only and misses some. The sample consists of roughly 190,000 clones, approximately 89% of them appearing once. Input material: peripheral blood. These receptors were collected from a woman aged 60-75 years with acute or convalescent COVID-19.

V is TRBV5-1 and J is TRBJ2-3; 8 nucleotides match TRBD1. With V trimmed by 4 bases and J by 2 bases, 15 bases remained unmatched. There are 18 residues in the CDR3. From germline, CDR1 is SGHRS and CDR2 YFSETQ. CDR3 loop: CASSKDPAGGRFTDTQYF. The CDR3 coding sequence is TGCGCCAGCAGCAAAGACCCCGCAGGGGGCAGATTCACAGATACGCAGTATTTT.

The chain combines TRBV4-2 with TRBJ1-6; 7 bases fit TRBD1. Germline CDR1 and CDR2: LGHNA and YNFKEQ. The CDR3 contains 15 residues. V shed 7 bases and J 7 bases; nucleotides not matched to a gene: 10. The chain's CDR3 is CASTLSGTENSPLHF. The CDR3 region has the DNA TGTGCCAGCACCCTATCCGGGACAGAGAATTCACCCCTCCACTTT.

The chain combines TRBV27 with TRBJ1-5; a weak D match, TRBD1 (5 bases). V lost 4 bases and J 6 bases, leaving 13 bases between the germline ends. CDR3 length: 14 amino acids. Germline lookup yields CDR1 MNHEY and CDR2 SMNVEV (reference sequence). The CDR3 DNA sequence: TGTGCCAGCAGTTGGGAGGGGCGCGGTCAGCCCCAGCATTTT. Its protein is CASSWEGRGQPQHF.

This sequence joins TRBV5-1 and TRBJ1-4; TRBD1 matches at 9 bases. V gave up 0 bases and J gave up 3 bases; unmatched junction bases: 9. In germline, CDR1 is SGHRS, CDR2 YFSETQ. This CDR3 has 18 residues. The CDR3 DNA follows: TGCGCCAGCAGCTTGGTCACAGGGGGCTTAGGTTCTAATGAAAAACTGTTTTTT. Its translation: CASSLVTGGLGSNEKLFF.

This chain uses TRBV5-1 with TRBJ2-4, with 11 bases that match TRBD2. This CDR3 has 16 residues. The germline V gene encodes CDR1 SGHRS and CDR2 YFSETQ. V dropped 3 bases and J dropped 4; count of bases not matched to a gene: 6. The CDR3 is CASSSGLAVPKNIQYF. The DNA for the CDR3 is TGCGCCAGCAGCTCGGGACTAGCGGTTCCTAAAAACATTCAGTACTTC.

This clone appeared a single time. The rearrangement links TRBV6-2 or TRBV6-3 to TRBJ2-1; D gene uncertain. The CDR3 covers 14 residues. The ends were cut back, 2 bases at V and 9 bases at J, with 14 bases in the middle. Per germline, CDR1 MNHEY and CDR2 SVGEGT. The CDR3: CASSYNDKWSEQFF. CDR3 coding DNA: TGTGCCAGCAGTTACAATGACAAGTGGTCTGAGCAGTTCTTC.

The chain carries TRBV7-6 and TRBJ1-5, with D possibly being TRBD1 (5 bases). Germline assignment: CDR1 SGHVS and CDR2 FNYEAQ. The CDR3 has 17 residues. Trimming took off 1 base at V and 1 base at J, with 14 bases between the two ends. The CDR3 loop reads CASSLGPQGSSNQPQHF. The CDR3 DNA follows: TGTGCCAGCAGCTTAGGTCCCCAGGGATCGAGCAATCAGCCCCAGCATTTT.

The chain combines TRBV2 with TRBJ1-4; a weak D match, TRBD1 (5 bases). CDR1 is SNHLY, CDR2 FYNNEI, per germline. The CDR3 is 18 amino acids. V was cut by 6 bases and J by 4 bases, with 24 bases left in between. CDR3: CASRPQNHEAQGNEKLFF. DNA for the CDR3: TGTGCCAGCAGACCGCAGAACCACGAAGCTCAGGGTAATGAAAAACTGTTTTTT.

V and J are TRBV30 and TRBJ1-1; D perhaps matches TRBD1 (5 bases). Germline-derived CDR1 and CDR2 are GTSNPN and SVGIG (reference sequence). V was cut by 4 bases and J by 1 base, with 13 bases left in between. The CDR3 runs 14 residues. This CDR3 reads CAWIKMGGNTEAFF. Here the CDR3 DNA reads TGTGCCTGGATCAAAATGGGGGGGAACACTGAAGCTTTCTTT.

V is TRBV7-8 and J is TRBJ2-1, with 7 bases lining up with TRBD2. Germline trimming cut 5 bases from V and 5 bases from J; bases unmatched to any gene: 12. CDR3 size: 16 residues. CDR1 SGHVS and CDR2 FQNEAQ come from the germline V gene. CDR3 protein: CASSLRTRLLHNEQFF. The CDR3 DNA reads TGTGCCAGCAGCCTTCGGACTAGACTCCTTCACAATGAGCAGTTCTTC.

The V gene is TRBV18, the J gene TRBJ1-1; 7 bases are shared with TRBD1. Trimming cost V 4 bases and J 7 bases; bases outside gene matches: 3. This CDR3 spans 12 amino acids. The germline gives CDR1 KGHSH, CDR2 LQKENI. The CDR3 DNA is TGTGCCAGCTCACGTTACAGGGGTGAAGCTTTCTTT. As protein: CASSRYRGEAFF.

The rearrangement links TRBV9 to TRBJ2-5, with 15 bases that match TRBD2. Per germline, CDR1 SGDLS and CDR2 YYNGEE. This CDR3 spans 15 amino acids. The J segment lost 5 bases and the V segment lost 4 bases, leaving 3 bases of the junction unmatched. CDR3 amino acids: CASSTGTSGGETQYF. The CDR3, as DNA: TGTGCCAGCAGCACTGGGACTAGCGGGGGGGAGACCCAGTACTTC.

The rearrangement links TRBV4-2 to TRBJ1-1; no reliable D call. This CDR3 comprises 17 residues. V lost 4 bases to trimming and J lost 0 bases, with 18 bases between them. The germline CDR1 and CDR2 sequences are LGHNA and YNFKEQ. CDR3 region: CASSPKTGSLMNTEAFF. The CDR3 nucleotides are TGTGCCAGCAGCCCGAAAACGGGAAGCCTTATGAACACTGAAGCTTTCTTT.

The chain joins TRBV2 to TRBJ2-1; 7 bases are a match to TRBD2. V lost 2 bases to trimming and J lost 0 bases; unmatched junction nucleotides: 10. The germline V gene encodes CDR1 SNHLY and CDR2 FYNNEI. CDR3 length: 18 amino acids. CDR3 residues: CASSERSGSGFSYNEQFF. DNA for the CDR3: TGTGCCAGCAGTGAAAGGTCCGGTAGCGGGTTCTCCTACAATGAGCAGTTCTTC.

This chain links TRBV6-5 with TRBJ2-7, with 9 positions matching TRBD1. Germline V CDR1 and CDR2: MNHEY, SVGAGI. V was pared by 5 bases and J by 2 bases, with 7 bases of the junction left unmatched. There are 15 residues in the CDR3. The CDR3 DNA follows: TGTGCCAGCAGTCGAACGGGACAGGGTACCTACGAGCAGTACTTC. Protein: CASSRTGQGTYEQYF.

This clone turned up a few times. This chain joins TRBV2 and TRBJ1-1; the D is unclear. From germline, CDR1 is SNHLY and CDR2 FYNNEI. The CDR3 totals 14 residues. V lost 4 bases and J 3 bases, leaving 12 bases between the germline ends. The CDR3 nucleotides read TGTGCCAGCAGTGTATCCGCAGGATACACTGAAGCTTTCTTT. Protein sequence: CASSVSAGYTEAFF. The full variable domain, completed using reference TRBV2 and TRBJ1-1, is EPEVTQTPSHQVTQMGQEVILRCVPISNHLYFYWYRQILGQKVEFLVSFYNNEISEKSEIFDDQFSVERPDGSNFTLKIRSTKLEDSAMYFCASSVSAGYTEAFFGQGTRLTVV.

The chain carries TRBV14 and TRBJ1-3; D not resolved. Germline V gives CDR1 SGHDN, CDR2 FVKESK. The CDR3 totals 15 residues. Trimming shortened V by 1 base and J by 5 bases, and 12 bases separated the two germline ends. CDR3 bases: TGTGCCAGCAGCCAAGGGATCCAGGCTCGAAACACCATATATTTT. Protein sequence: CASSQGIQARNTIYF.

The CDR3 DNA is TGCGCCAGCGGCGGGGGACAGGAGAACACTGAAGCTTTCTTT. This gives the protein CASGGGQENTEAFF. This sequence joins TRBV5-1 and TRBJ1-1; TRBD1 agrees at 8 bases. Unmatched junction bases numbered 6, after V lost 7 bases and J lost 1 base. The CDR3 totals 14 residues. Germline values: CDR1 SGHRS, CDR2 YFSETQ.

V is TRBV7-9 and J is TRBJ1-1; TRBD1 aligns across 7 bases. CDR1 and CDR2 (germline): SEHNR, FQNEAQ (reference sequence). V was pared by 2 bases and J by 7 bases, with 7 bases of the junction left unmatched. The CDR3 runs to 14 residues. The CDR3 is CASSLRGQDDEAFF. DNA for the CDR3: TGTGCCAGCAGCTTAAGGGGGCAGGATGATGAAGCTTTCTTT.

The chain joins TRBV3-1 (or the pseudogene TRBV3-2) to TRBJ1-2; TRBD1 is a possible D gene (6 bases). Trimming took 9 bases from V and 4 from J, leaving 15 bases between them. Germline CDR1 LGHDT, CDR2 YNNKEL (reference sequence). This CDR3 has 13 amino acids. CDR3 DNA sequence: TGTGCCAGTACCCTTCAAGGGGGCTATGGCTACACCTTC. Translated, it gives CASTLQGGYGYTF.

The sample holds a few counts of this clone. The gene calls are TRBV11-1 and TRBJ2-3; possibly TRBD1 for D (6 bases). Germline CDR1 SGHAT, CDR2 FQDESV (reference sequence). The germline V and J ends were trimmed by 3 bases and 3 bases, with 13 bases remaining between them. The CDR3 runs 15 residues. CDR3 nucleotides: TGTGCCAGCAGCTTCGGCTGGACAGCTACAGATACGCAGTATTTT. Translating gives CASSFGWTATDTQYF.

The J gene is TRBJ2-2, the V gene TRBV15; 7 nucleotides match TRBD1. The V gene end was trimmed by 6 bases and the J gene end by 2 bases; junction bases not matched to a gene: 6. Germline V gene lookup returns CDR1 LNHNV and CDR2 YYDKDF (reference sequence). The CDR3 is made up of 15 amino acids. As DNA, the CDR3 is TGTGCCACCAGGAGGGACAGACTAAACACCGGGGAGCTGTTTTTT. The encoded protein is CATRRDRLNTGELFF.

J is TRBJ2-1 and V is TRBV3-1 (or the pseudogene TRBV3-2), with 7 positions matching TRBD1. V shed 1 base, J shed 6 bases, and the junction held 3 bases outside the gene matches. The CDR3 runs to 14 residues. The germline CDR1 and CDR2 sequences are LGHDT and YNNKEL (reference sequence). CDR3 coding DNA: TGTGCCAGCAGCCAAGGACAGGGTAGCAATGAGCAGTTCTTC. Its translation is CASSQGQGSNEQFF.

The rearrangement links TRBV28 to TRBJ1-2; D not certain. The germline gives CDR1 MDHEN, CDR2 SYDVKM. V was shortened by 2 bases and J by 6 bases, with 19 bases between the two germline ends. This CDR3 has 16 amino acids. The CDR3: CASSLHSPEVRNGYTF. CDR3 bases: TGTGCCAGCAGTTTACACTCGCCGGAGGTCCGGAATGGCTACACCTTC.

This clone was recorded a few times. The rearrangement links TRBV19 to TRBJ1-3, with D perhaps TRBD1 (6 bases). The V and J ends lost 5 bases and 2 bases respectively, with 16 bases between them. Germline CDR1 reads LNHDA; CDR2 reads SQIVND (reference sequence). This CDR3 has 16 amino acids. Here the CDR3 DNA reads TGTGCCAGTAGTGCCTACAGGGATTCAGCTGGAAACACCATATATTTT. This translates into CASSAYRDSAGNTIYF. Complete variable domain (other parts from reference TRBV19 and TRBJ1-3): DGGITQSPKYLFRKEGQNVTLSCEQNLNHDAMYWYRQDPGQGLRLIYYSQIVNDFQKGDIAEGYSVSREKKESFPLTVTSAQKNPTAFYLCASSAYRDSAGNTIYFGEGSWLTVV.

The gene calls are TRBV6-5 and TRBJ2-2, with 8 bases that match TRBD2. With V trimmed by 6 bases and J by 5 bases, 2 bases remained unmatched. This CDR3 is 13 amino acids long. Germline V lookup: CDR1 MNHEY, CDR2 SVGAGI. CDR3 nucleotides: TGTGCCAGCAGAGGACTAGCAACCGGGGAGCTGTTTTTT. Its protein product is CASRGLATGELFF.

The V gene is TRBV5-1, the J gene TRBJ2-3; 10 bases are shared with TRBD2. This CDR3 is built from 18 residues. V dropped 0 bases and J dropped 1; count of bases not matched to a gene: 8. Per germline, CDR1 SGHRS and CDR2 YFSETQ. CDR3 loop: CASSLAQLAGRGTDTQYF. DNA for the CDR3: TGCGCCAGCAGCTTGGCCCAACTAGCGGGAAGAGGCACAGATACGCAGTATTTT. The full variable domain, in which reference TRBV5-1 and TRBJ2-3 provide the parts outside the CDR3, is KAGVTQTPRYLIKTRGQQVTLSCSPISGHRSVSWYQQTPGQGLQFLFEYFSETQRNKGNFPGRFSGRQFSNSRSEMNVSTLELGDSALYLCASSLAQLAGRGTDTQYFGPGTRLTVL.

The genes are TRBV6-5 and TRBJ2-7; tentative D call: TRBD2 (6 bases). The CDR3 contains 13 residues. Between the trimmed V and J ends, which lost 8 bases and 2 bases, there was a span of 13 bases. Looked up from germline, CDR1 is MNHEY and CDR2 is SVGAGI. In DNA, the CDR3 is TGTGCCAGCGGAGGGCAGGATACCTACGAGCAGTACTTC. This translates into CASGGQDTYEQYF.